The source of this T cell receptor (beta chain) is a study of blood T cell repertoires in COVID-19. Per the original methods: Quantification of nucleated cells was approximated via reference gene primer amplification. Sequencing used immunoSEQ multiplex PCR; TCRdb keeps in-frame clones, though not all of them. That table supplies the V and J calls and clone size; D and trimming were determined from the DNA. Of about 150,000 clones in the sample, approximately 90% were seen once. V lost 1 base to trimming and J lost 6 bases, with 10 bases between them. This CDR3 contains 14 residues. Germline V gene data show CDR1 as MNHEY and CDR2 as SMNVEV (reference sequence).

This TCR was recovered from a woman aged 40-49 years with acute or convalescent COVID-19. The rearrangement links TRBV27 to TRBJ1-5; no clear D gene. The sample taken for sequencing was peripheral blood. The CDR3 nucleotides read TGTGCCAGCAGTTTATATCGGGGTTCTCAGCCCCAGCATTTT. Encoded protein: CASSLYRGSQPQHF.